The 16 T cell receptor beta chains presented below share a single source sample, sequenced in a study of metastatic and nonmetastatic thyroid tumors. TCRdb re-analyzed the PCR reads using MiXCR. The table lists some 93,000 clones, 10% to 15% of them singletons. Not a single patient had been given any form of treatment at any point before undergoing thyroid surgery. Sequencing input: blood. The receptor source for this set is a female donor with papillary thyroid cancer or a benign thyroid nodule (not recorded which). Some clones in this sample may be carry-over from other donors' samples.

This clone came up many times. The V and J genes are TRBV6-2 or TRBV6-3 and TRBJ2-1; TRBD1 aligns across 7 bases. The CDR3 is 13 amino acids. After removal of 5 bases from V and 7 bases from J, the junction contained 5 bases not matched to a gene. Germline V gene lookup returns CDR1 MNHEY and CDR2 SVGEGT. The CDR3 DNA is TGTGCCAGCAGTGACAGGGAGTTGAATGAGCAGTTCTTC. Protein sequence: CASSDRELNEQFF.

This clone was found many times. The chain employs TRBV19 and TRBJ2-7; 12 bases match TRBD2. After removal of 5 bases from V and 3 bases from J, the junction contained 5 bases not matched to a gene. The length of the CDR3 is 15 residues. CDR1 and CDR2 (germline): LNHDA, SQIVND (reference sequence). The CDR3 DNA reads as TGTGCCAGTAGTCAAGGGACTAGCGGGCTCTACGAGCAGTACTTC. Residues: CASSQGTSGLYEQYF.

The chain uses TRBV7-2 and TRBJ2-7; possibly TRBD1 for D (6 bases). Germline V gene lookup returns CDR1 SGHTA and CDR2 FQGNSA. V was clipped by 5 bases and J by 2 bases, with 16 bases between them. The CDR3 runs 15 residues. This CDR3 reads CASSTLDRWTYEQYF. For the CDR3, the DNA is TGTGCCAGCAGCACACTTGACAGGTGGACCTACGAGCAGTACTTC.

Of note for this clone: Just one base apart from a much larger clone, this may be a read error. Other DNA sequences in the same sample also yield this CDR3. The CDR3 DNA reads as TGTGCCAGCGGACGGGAGGGACCCTATGAGCAGTTCTTC. It is translated as CASGREGPYEQFF. The gene calls are TRBV9 and TRBJ2-1; 8 nucleotides line up with TRBD2. This CDR3 contains 13 residues. CDR1 and CDR2 from the germline V gene are SGDLS and YYNGEE. J was trimmed by 8 bases and V by 7 bases; bases with no gene match: 8.

The chain links TRBV14 to TRBJ2-3; possibly TRBD2 for D (6 bases). Trimming stripped 3 bases from V and 3 bases from J, with 16 bases between. Germline CDR1 reads SGHDN; CDR2 reads FVKESK. There are 16 residues in the CDR3. The CDR3 DNA is TGTGCCAGCAGCCAGGATAGCGGCCTGGGGACAGATACGCAGTATTTT. It yields the protein CASSQDSGLGTDTQYF. The whole variable domain, remainder taken from reference TRBV14 and TRBJ2-3, is EAGVTQFPSHSVIEKGQTVTLRCDPISGHDNLYWYRRVMGKEIKFLLHFVKESKQDESGMPNNRFLAERTGGTYSTLKVQPAELEDSGVYFCASSQDSGLGTDTQYFGPGTRLTVL.

The chain uses TRBV6-2 or TRBV6-3 and TRBJ2-7; TRBD2 matches 14 bases. Looked up from germline, CDR1 is MNHEY and CDR2 is SVGEGT. The CDR3 has 17 amino acids. The trim removed 6 bases at V and 3 bases at J, leaving 10 bases unmatched. The CDR3 protein is CASRTGTSGSPYYEQYF. CDR3 sequence (DNA): TGTGCCAGCAGAACCGGGACTAGCGGGAGTCCGTACTACGAGCAGTACTTC.

This clone was counted many times. This chain links TRBV6-2 or TRBV6-3 with TRBJ2-1; 9 bases are a match to TRBD2. There are 14 residues in the CDR3. The germline CDR1 and CDR2 sequences are MNHEY and SVGEGT. Losses at the gene ends were 6 bases for V and 5 bases for J; bases not matched to a gene: 5. The CDR3 DNA reads TGTGCCAGCAGCCGGACTAGCGTACACAATGAGCAGTTCTTC. This gives the protein CASSRTSVHNEQFF.

This clone was counted a few times. This may be a read error: a much more frequent sequence differs by one nucleotide. The rearrangement joins TRBV28 to TRBJ2-1; D unresolved. CDR3 length equals 11 residues. V dropped 7 bases and J dropped 6 bases, with 7 bases sitting between them. Germline V gene sequence: CDR1 MDHEN, CDR2 SYDVKM. The CDR3 nucleotides read TGTGCCAGCATTTACACCAATGAGCAGTTCTTC. This gives the protein CASIYTNEQFF.

This clone was detected ten times or more. The chain employs TRBV27 and TRBJ2-7; 8 bases align to TRBD1. Germline CDR1 and CDR2: MNHEY and SMNVEV (reference sequence). The V segment lost 6 bases and the J segment 3 bases; nucleotides outside the gene matches: 10. The length of the CDR3 is 15 residues. CDR3 protein: CASRPKTGDHYEQYF. CDR3 coding DNA: TGTGCCAGCAGACCCAAGACAGGGGACCACTACGAGCAGTACTTC.

This clone was detected only a few times. The conserved phenylalanine or tryptophan normally closing the CDR3 is absent here, so this likely arose from a read error. The limits of the CDR3 on the DNA are not certain, so only TCRdb's listed CDR3 is given. The rearrangement links TRBV2 to TRBJ1-1; the table's D call, TRBD1, has no DNA check behind it. The CDR3 totals 14 residues, both ends included. In germline, CDR1 is SNHLY, CDR2 FYNNEI. The CDR3 here is CVSIPGRGGTEALL.

This clone was seen ten or more times. The chain employs TRBV4-2 and TRBJ2-3; 7 bases match TRBD2. There are 16 residues in the CDR3. V shed 0 bases, J shed 2 bases, and the junction held 5 bases outside the gene matches. Germline assignment: CDR1 LGHNA and CDR2 YNFKEQ. In DNA form, the CDR3 reads TGTGCCAGCAGCCAAGAATGGCGGGGGACCACAGATACGCAGTATTTT. Its translation is CASSQEWRGTTDTQYF.

The gene calls are TRBV5-1 and TRBJ1-6; TRBD1 aligns across 7 bases. Germline V CDR1 and CDR2: SGHRS, YFSETQ. With V trimmed by 0 bases and J by 10 bases, 13 bases remained unmatched. The CDR3 contains 17 residues. CDR3 amino acids: CASSLARGSGKASPLHF. CDR3 nucleotides: TGCGCCAGCAGCTTGGCCAGGGGGTCGGGTAAGGCCTCACCCCTCCACTTT.

This clone came up many times. V gene TRBV10-3 combines with J gene TRBJ1-4; 7 bases match TRBD1. Germline V CDR1 and CDR2: ENHRY, SYGVKD. The J segment lost 8 bases and the V segment lost 4 bases, leaving 7 bases of the junction unmatched. The CDR3 has 14 residues. CDR3 nucleotide sequence: TGTGCCATCAGTGCAGGGGGTGAGGGAGAAAAACTGTTTTTT. It encodes CAISAGGEGEKLFF.

In its sample, this clone was seen many times. The V gene is TRBV7-6, the J gene TRBJ2-5; D ambiguous. The CDR3 runs to 15 residues. Deletions cut 0 bases from V and 5 bases from J, with 13 bases between. Germline V CDR1 and CDR2: SGHVS, FNYEAQ. CDR3 nucleotide sequence: TGTGCCAGCAGCTTAGCGCGGAGTAGGGCGGAGACCCAGTACTTC. Amino acids: CASSLARSRAETQYF.

This clone was detected many times. The chain carries TRBV27 and TRBJ2-2; possibly TRBD2 for D (6 bases). Germline V gene sequence: CDR1 MNHEY, CDR2 SMNVEV (reference sequence). Deletions cut 1 base from V and 3 bases from J, with 6 bases between. The CDR3 covers 14 residues. The CDR3 reads CASSLWGDTGELFF. In nucleotides, the CDR3 is TGTGCCAGCAGTTTATGGGGGGACACCGGGGAGCTGTTTTTT.

This clone showed up many times. This chain joins TRBV4-2 and TRBJ2-4; TRBD1 might be the D (6 bases). Germline loops: CDR1 LGHNA, CDR2 YNFKEQ. CDR3 length equals 15 residues. Trimming removed 8 bases from V and 6 bases from J, with 20 bases in between. The CDR3 DNA reads TGTGCCAGCCAATCAGACTGGAGAGGGGGAAACATTCAGTACTTC. Encoded protein: CASQSDWRGGNIQYF.